These T cell receptor beta chains were read from a single sample in a study of breast tumors, draining lymph nodes, adjacent tissues. TCRdb analysed the multiplex PCR reads with MiXCR anew, one entry per CDR3 protein. This sample has approximately 130,000 distinct CDR3 sequences, with about a fifth found just once. What was sequenced was axillary lymph node tissue. The receptors were sampled from a female donor with breast cancer. Some clones in this sample may be carry-over from other donors' samples. Each CDR3 is given without its conserved first and last residue. Each record gives: V gene, CDR3 protein.

TRBV11-2	ASSLKRASGTQETQY
TRBV10-1	ASSESPASPRVEQY
TRBV6-5	ASKSGRTGNTIY
TRBV5-6	ASSLFRMDEQF
TRBV3-1	ASSQDASNQPQH
TRBV20-1	SARWGRTDTQY
TRBV7-9	ASSFRAVQETQY
TRBV15	ATSRQGGGGRNEQY
TRBV10-1	ASSGQQGSDTIY
TRBV6-2/TRBV6-3	ASSYSRRDGPDTQY
TRBV30	AWSDAAATGELF
TRBV20-1	SACRTSGNYNEQF
TRBV6-2/TRBV6-3	ASRKTGVNTGELF
TRBV7-9	ASSLEDSSYEQY
TRBV20-1	SAGGQSTYEQY
TRBV6-5	ASSQTGYEQY
TRBV10-2	ASSPRGMNSYEQY
TRBV3-1	ASSHWTGNGYT
TRBV10-2	ASSETGELF
TRBV20-1	SARGPGTSGRVNEQF
TRBV19	ASSNGGLAGGPRETQY
TRBV11-2	ASSLGSQTDTQY
TRBV14	ASSQPGLAGGAEQY
TRBV29-1	SVEVEHGSGELF
TRBV4-1	ASSQEGQNTEAF
TRBV12-3/TRBV12-4	ASSPLSPSSSGANVLT
TRBV10-3	ATSDLPVAGGTGELF
TRBV28	ASRKRQGVGETQY
TRBV27	ASSLLAKGAQY
TRBV11-2	ASSSSGLAGGVTQY
TRBV6-2/TRBV6-3	ASRPTSGSPKDNEQF
TRBV29-1	SAGGGAEQF
TRBV20-1	SARNPTGLNGYNEQF
TRBV29-1	SVPVQETQY
TRBV7-9	ASSASGRAHEQF
TRBV7-2	ASSSSGGSSYEQY
TRBV7-2	ASSLSYNEQL
TRBV20-1	SASLLGFHADTQY
TRBV6-2/TRBV6-3	ASSPGLGDTQY
TRBV3-1	ASGISEGQF
TRBV6-5	ANRYQPQH
TRBV28	ASNGGTSPYEQY
TRBV5-1	ASSLAPSGTGSSYNSPLH
TRBV6-5	ASSSGVADTGELF
TRBV29-1	SVEDLSQGDSYEQY
TRBV19	ASSIGTAIDLSGNTIY
TRBV28	ATGDRTDYGYT
TRBV6-5	ASGYGGLNTDTQY
TRBV3-1	ASSQGGQETQY
TRBV5-8	ASSHRGLGGNQPQH
TRBV27	ASSSGTGLLQETQY
TRBV28	ASGRGDGHFSGNTIY
TRBV15	ATSRDSGGQGSSYNEQF
TRBV12-3/TRBV12-4	ASSSSSGGADTQY
TRBV27	ASSSRTRARGDTQY